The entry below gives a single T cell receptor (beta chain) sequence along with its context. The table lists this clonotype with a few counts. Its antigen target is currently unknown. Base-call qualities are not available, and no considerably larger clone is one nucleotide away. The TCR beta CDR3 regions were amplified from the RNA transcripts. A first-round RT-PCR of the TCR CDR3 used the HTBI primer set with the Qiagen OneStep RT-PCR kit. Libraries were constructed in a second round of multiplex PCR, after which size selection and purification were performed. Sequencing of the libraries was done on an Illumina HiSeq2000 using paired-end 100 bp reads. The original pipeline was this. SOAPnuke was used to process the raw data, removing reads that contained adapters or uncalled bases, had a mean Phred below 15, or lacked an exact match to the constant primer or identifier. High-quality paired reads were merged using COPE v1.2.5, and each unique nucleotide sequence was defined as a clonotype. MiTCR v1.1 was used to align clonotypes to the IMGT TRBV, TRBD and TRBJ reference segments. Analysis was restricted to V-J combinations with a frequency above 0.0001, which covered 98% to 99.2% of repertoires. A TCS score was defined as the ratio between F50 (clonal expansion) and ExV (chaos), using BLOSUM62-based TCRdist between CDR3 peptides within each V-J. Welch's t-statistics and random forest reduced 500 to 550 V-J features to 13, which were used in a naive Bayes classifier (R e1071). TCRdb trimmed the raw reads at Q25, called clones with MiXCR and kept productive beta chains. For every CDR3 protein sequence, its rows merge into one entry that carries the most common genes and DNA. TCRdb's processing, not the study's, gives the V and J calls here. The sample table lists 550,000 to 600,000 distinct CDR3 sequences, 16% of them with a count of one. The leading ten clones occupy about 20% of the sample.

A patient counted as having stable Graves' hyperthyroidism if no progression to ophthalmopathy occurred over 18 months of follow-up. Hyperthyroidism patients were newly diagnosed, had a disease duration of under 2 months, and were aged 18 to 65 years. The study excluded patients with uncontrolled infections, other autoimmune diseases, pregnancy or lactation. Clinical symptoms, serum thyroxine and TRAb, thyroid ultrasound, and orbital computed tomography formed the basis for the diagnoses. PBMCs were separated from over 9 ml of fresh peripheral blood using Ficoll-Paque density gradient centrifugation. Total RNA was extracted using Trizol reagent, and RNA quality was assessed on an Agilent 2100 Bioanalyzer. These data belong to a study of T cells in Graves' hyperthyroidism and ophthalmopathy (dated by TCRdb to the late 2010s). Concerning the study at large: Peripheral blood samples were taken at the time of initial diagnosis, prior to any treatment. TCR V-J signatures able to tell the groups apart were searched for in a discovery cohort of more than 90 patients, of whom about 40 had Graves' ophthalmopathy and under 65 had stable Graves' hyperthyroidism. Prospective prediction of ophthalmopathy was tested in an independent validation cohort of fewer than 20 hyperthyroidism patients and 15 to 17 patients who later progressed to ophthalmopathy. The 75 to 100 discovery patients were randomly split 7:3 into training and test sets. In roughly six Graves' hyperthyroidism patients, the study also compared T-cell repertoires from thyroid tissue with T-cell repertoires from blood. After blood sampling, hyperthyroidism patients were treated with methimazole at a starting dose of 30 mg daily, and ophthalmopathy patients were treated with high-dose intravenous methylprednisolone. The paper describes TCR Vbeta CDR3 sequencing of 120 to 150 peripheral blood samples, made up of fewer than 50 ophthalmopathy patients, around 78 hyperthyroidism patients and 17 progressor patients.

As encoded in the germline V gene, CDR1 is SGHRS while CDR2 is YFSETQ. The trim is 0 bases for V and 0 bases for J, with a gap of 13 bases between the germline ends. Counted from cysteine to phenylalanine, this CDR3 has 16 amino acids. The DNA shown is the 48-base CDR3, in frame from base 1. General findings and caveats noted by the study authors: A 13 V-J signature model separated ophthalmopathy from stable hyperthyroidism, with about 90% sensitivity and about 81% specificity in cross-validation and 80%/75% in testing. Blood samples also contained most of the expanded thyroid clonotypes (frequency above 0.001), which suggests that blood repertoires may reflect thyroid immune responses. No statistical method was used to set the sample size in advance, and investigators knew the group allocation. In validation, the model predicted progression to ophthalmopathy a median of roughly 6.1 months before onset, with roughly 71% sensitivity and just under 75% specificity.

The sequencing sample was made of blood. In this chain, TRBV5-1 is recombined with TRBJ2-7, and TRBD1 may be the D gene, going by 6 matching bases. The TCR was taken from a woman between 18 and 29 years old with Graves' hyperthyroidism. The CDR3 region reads CASSLVRTESSYEQYF. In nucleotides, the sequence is TGCGCCAGCAGCTTGGTGCGGACAGAGAGCTCCTACGAGCAGTACTTC.